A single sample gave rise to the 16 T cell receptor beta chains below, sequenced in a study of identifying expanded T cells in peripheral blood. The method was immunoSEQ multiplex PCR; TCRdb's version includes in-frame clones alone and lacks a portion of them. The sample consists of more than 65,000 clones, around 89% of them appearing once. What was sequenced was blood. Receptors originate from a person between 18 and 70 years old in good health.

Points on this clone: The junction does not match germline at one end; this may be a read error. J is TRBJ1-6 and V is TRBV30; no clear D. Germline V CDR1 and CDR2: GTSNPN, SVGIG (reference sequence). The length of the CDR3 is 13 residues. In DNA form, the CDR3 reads TGTGCGTGGAACCGACGGCACGATTCACCCCTCCACTTT. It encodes CAWNRRHDSPLHF. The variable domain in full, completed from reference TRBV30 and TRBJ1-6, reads SQTIHQWPATLVQPVGSPLSLECTVEGTSNPNLYWYRQAAGRGLQLLFYSVGIGQISSEVPQNLSASRPQDRQFILSSKKLLLSDSGFYLCAWNRRHDSPLHFGNGTRLTVT.

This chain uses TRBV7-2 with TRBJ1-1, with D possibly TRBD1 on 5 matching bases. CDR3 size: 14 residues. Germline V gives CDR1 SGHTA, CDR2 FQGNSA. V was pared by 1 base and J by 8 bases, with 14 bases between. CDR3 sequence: CASSLDWQGKEAFF. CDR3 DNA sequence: TGTGCCAGCAGCTTAGATTGGCAGGGAAAGGAAGCTTTCTTT.

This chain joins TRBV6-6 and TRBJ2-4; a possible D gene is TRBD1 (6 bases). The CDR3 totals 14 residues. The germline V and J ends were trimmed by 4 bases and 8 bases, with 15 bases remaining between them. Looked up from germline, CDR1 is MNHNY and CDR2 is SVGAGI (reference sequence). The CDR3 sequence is CASSSDRPGDIQYF. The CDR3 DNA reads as TGTGCCAGCAGTTCCGACAGGCCAGGGGACATTCAGTACTTC.

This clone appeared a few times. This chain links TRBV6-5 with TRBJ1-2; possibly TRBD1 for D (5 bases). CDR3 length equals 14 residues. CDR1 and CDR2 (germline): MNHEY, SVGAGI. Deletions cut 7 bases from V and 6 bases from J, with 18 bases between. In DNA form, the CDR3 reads TGTGCCAGCACCCCGGGGGGGTCGGGTCATGGCTACACCTTC. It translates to CASTPGGSGHGYTF.

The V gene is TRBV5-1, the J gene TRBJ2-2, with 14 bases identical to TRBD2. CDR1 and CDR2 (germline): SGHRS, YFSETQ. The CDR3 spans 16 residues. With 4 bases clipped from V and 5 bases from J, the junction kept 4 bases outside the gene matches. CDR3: CASSPRLAGGTGELFF. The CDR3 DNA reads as TGCGCCAGCAGCCCCCGACTAGCGGGGGGGACCGGGGAGCTGTTTTTT.

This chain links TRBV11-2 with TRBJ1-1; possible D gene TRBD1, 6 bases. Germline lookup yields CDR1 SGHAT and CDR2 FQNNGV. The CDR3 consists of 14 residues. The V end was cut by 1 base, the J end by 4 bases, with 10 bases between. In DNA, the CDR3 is TGTGCCAGCAGCTTAGGCTTAGGGGGCACTGAAGCTTTCTTT. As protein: CASSLGLGGTEAFF. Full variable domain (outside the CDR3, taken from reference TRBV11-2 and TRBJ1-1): EAGVAQSPRYKIIEKRQSVAFWCNPISGHATLYWYQQILGQGPKLLIQFQNNGVVDDSQLPKDRFSAERLKGVDSTLKIQPAKLEDSAVYLCASSLGLGGTEAFFGQGTRLTVV.

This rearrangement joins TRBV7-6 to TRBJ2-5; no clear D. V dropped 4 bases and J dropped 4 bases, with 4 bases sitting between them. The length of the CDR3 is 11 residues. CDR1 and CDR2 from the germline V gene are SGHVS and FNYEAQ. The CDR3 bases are TGTGCCAGCAGCTCAAGAGAGACCCAGTACTTC. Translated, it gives CASSSRETQYF.

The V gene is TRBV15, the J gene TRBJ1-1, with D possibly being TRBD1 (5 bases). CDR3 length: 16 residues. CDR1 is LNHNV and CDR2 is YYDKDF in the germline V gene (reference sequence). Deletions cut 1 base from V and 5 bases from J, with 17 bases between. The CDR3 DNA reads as TGTGCCACCAGCAGAGCGAACCAGGGTGTTCCGACTGAAGCTTTCTTT. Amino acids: CATSRANQGVPTEAFF.

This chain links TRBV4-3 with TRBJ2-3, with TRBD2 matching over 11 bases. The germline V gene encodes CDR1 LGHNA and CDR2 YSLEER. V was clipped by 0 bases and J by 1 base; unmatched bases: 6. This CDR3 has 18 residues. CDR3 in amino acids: CASSQDGLAGGRTDTQYF. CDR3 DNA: TGCGCCAGCAGCCAAGATGGGCTAGCGGGGGGCCGCACAGATACGCAGTATTTT.

CDR3 nucleotides: TGCAGCGTCGCGGGACTAGCGGGGGGCTCGAACACCGGGGAGCTGTTTTTT. Residues: CSVAGLAGGSNTGELFF. This chain joins TRBV29-1 and TRBJ2-2; 15 nucleotides align to TRBD2. The germline CDR1 and CDR2 sequences are SQVTM and ANQGSEA. V shed 6 bases and J 0 bases; nucleotides not matched to a gene: 5. CDR3 length equals 17 residues.

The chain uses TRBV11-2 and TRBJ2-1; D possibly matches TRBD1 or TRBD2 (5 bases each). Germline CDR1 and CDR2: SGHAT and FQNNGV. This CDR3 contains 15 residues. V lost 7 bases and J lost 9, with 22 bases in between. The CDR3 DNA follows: TGTGCCAGCACCTTGCGGCGGACATCCGAGGGTGAGCAGTTCTTC. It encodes CASTLRRTSEGEQFF.

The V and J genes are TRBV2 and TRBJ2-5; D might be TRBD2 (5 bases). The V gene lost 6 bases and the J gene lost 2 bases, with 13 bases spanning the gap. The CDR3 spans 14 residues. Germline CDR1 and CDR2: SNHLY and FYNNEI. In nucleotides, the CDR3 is TGTGCCAGCAGCCTCCCACTAGATCAAGAGACCCAGTACTTC. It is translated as CASSLPLDQETQYF.

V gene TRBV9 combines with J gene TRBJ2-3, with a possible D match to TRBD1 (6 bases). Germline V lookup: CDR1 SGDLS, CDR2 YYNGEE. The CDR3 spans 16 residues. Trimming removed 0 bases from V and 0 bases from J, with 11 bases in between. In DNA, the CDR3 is TGTGCCAGCAGCGTAGCGGCAGGGGTGAGCACAGATACGCAGTATTTT. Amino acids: CASSVAAGVSTDTQYF.

CDR3 residues: CASSHRTDQETQYF. Here the CDR3 DNA reads TGCGCCAGCAGCCACAGGACAGACCAAGAGACCCAGTACTTC. This chain connects TRBV4-3 to TRBJ2-5; D is perhaps TRBD1 (6 bases). This CDR3 is 14 amino acids long. The germline CDR1 and CDR2 sequences are LGHNA and YSLEER. Trimming removed 3 bases from V and 0 bases from J, with 8 bases in between.

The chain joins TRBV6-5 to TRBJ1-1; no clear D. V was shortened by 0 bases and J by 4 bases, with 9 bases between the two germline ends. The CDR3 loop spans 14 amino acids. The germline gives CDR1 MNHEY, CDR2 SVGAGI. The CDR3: CASSYSGPLTEAFF. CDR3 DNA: TGTGCCAGCAGTTACTCAGGGCCGCTCACTGAAGCTTTCTTT.

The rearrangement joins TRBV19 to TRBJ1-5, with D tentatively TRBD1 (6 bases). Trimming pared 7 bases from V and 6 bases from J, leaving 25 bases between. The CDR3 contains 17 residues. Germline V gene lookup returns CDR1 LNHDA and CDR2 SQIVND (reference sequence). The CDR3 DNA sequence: TGTGCCAGTACCCAATGGGAGTCGGGGGGCGCGGTTCAGCCCCAGCATTTT. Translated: CASTQWESGGAVQPQHF.